These 20 T cell receptor beta chains originate from one sample sequenced in a study of blood T cells in healthy people across ages. Alongside a J-beta primer mix, a sample-barcoded 5' primer served in a second PCR lasting about 6 to 11 cycles. MiXCR was run by TCRdb on the 5' RACE reads, yielding one entry per CDR3 protein. The sample lists roughly 570,000 distinct CDR3 sequences; approximately 27% were seen once. The sequenced sample was blood. These receptors were taken from a woman aged 70-85 years in good health.

The rearrangement uses TRBV7-9 and TRBJ1-1, with D possibly matching TRBD1 (5 bases). Trimming stripped 6 bases from V and 4 bases from J, with 18 bases between. This CDR3 contains 15 residues. Germline assignment: CDR1 SEHNR and CDR2 FQNEAQ (reference sequence). The CDR3 DNA follows: TGTGCCAGCAGTTGGTTCTCGGGGCAGGGCACTGAAGCTTTCTTT. It codes for CASSWFSGQGTEAFF.

This clonotype was seen only a few times. This chain connects TRBV5-1 to TRBJ2-7, with D possibly matching TRBD1 (6 bases). With 3 bases removed from V and 3 bases from J, the gap between germline ends came to 19 bases. In germline, CDR1 is SGHRS, CDR2 YFSETQ. The CDR3 spans 16 residues. The CDR3 bases are TGCGCCAGCAGCTCTTTACCGGTTACAGGGAACTACGAGCAGTACTTC. Its translation: CASSSLPVTGNYEQYF.

V gene TRBV10-3 combines with J gene TRBJ2-3, with D perhaps being TRBD1 or TRBD2 (5 bases each). CDR3 size: 18 residues. Germline CDR1 reads ENHRY; CDR2 reads SYGVKD. Trimming left V 6 bases short and J 0 bases short, with 22 bases between. CDR3 DNA sequence: TGTGCCATCAGAGACCCCGGGACCACAGGAGCCAGCACAGATACGCAGTATTTT. Encoded protein: CAIRDPGTTGASTDTQYF.

V usage is TRBV11-2 and J usage is TRBJ2-3; a possible D gene is TRBD1 (6 bases). The ends were cut back, 6 bases at V and 3 bases at J, with 19 bases in the middle. CDR3 size: 16 residues. Germline V lookup: CDR1 SGHAT, CDR2 FQNNGV. CDR3 protein: CASSLTQGMGTDTQYF. CDR3 coding DNA: TGTGCCAGCAGTTTGACACAGGGTATGGGTACAGATACGCAGTATTTT.

The chain employs TRBV27 and TRBJ2-1; D remains unclear. The germline CDR1 and CDR2 sequences are MNHEY and SMNVEV (reference sequence). The CDR3 has 15 residues. The V end was cut by 2 bases, the J end by 1 base, with 9 bases between. The CDR3 spells CASSLGVGSYNEQFF. CDR3 DNA: TGTGCCAGCAGTTTAGGGGTTGGGTCCTACAATGAGCAGTTCTTC.

The rearrangement links TRBV3-1 to TRBJ2-7; 8 bases agree with TRBD1. Germline CDR1 reads LGHDT; CDR2 reads YNNKEL (reference sequence). The CDR3 loop spans 13 amino acids. V shed 4 bases and J 5 bases; nucleotides not matched to a gene: 4. The CDR3 is CASSLWTGNEQYF. The DNA for the CDR3 is TGTGCCAGCAGCCTATGGACAGGGAACGAGCAGTACTTC.

The V call is TRBV25-1, the J call TRBJ2-5, with D perhaps TRBD1 (7 bases). Germline loops: CDR1 MGHDK, CDR2 SYGVNS. The V and J ends lost 3 bases and 2 bases respectively, with 19 bases between them. This CDR3 has 17 amino acids. The CDR3 DNA sequence: TGTGCCAGCAGTGACCAGGGGGGCAGAGGGATTCAAGAGACCCAGTACTTC. Translating it yields CASSDQGGRGIQETQYF.

In DNA, the CDR3 is TGCAGTGCTAGAGAAGGGGGGCCTGGAGAGACCCAGTACTTC. This translates into CSAREGGPGETQYF. This sequence joins TRBV20-1 and TRBJ2-5, with D possibly called TRBD1 or TRBD2 (6 bases each). V was pared by 0 bases and J by 4 bases, with 12 bases between. In germline, CDR1 is DFQATT, CDR2 SNEGSKA (reference sequence). This CDR3 has 14 residues.

In its sample, this clonotype was seen a few times. V gene TRBV4-3 combines with J gene TRBJ2-5; D unclear. Germline V gene data show CDR1 as LGHNA and CDR2 as YSLEER. The V end was cut by 2 bases, the J end by 1 base, with 5 bases between. This CDR3 contains 13 residues. The CDR3 protein is CASSQWGQETQYF. The CDR3 nucleotides read TGCGCCAGCAGCCAATGGGGCCAAGAGACCCAGTACTTC.

This clonotype was observed many times. The J gene is TRBJ1-2, the V gene TRBV7-3; 7 nucleotides agree with TRBD1. Germline CDR1 SGHTA, CDR2 FQGTGA. Trimming took 3 bases from V and 5 from J; bases not matched to a gene: 9. The CDR3 covers 15 residues. The CDR3 here is CASSLYRGKVYGYTF. In DNA, the CDR3 is TGTGCCAGCAGCTTGTACAGGGGAAAGGTTTATGGCTACACCTTC.

The chain carries TRBV18 and TRBJ1-1, with TRBD1 as a possible D gene (5 bases). V lost 2 bases to trimming and J lost 1 base, with 20 bases between them. This CDR3 is built from 18 residues. Germline lookup yields CDR1 KGHSH and CDR2 LQKENI. The CDR3 loop is CASSPGRVPKQGNTEAFF. The DNA for the CDR3 is TGTGCCAGCTCACCAGGGCGGGTCCCAAAGCAGGGGAACACTGAAGCTTTCTTT.

There are a few counts of this clonotype. The chain carries TRBV3-1 and TRBJ1-1, with TRBD1 as a possible D gene (6 bases). This CDR3 is built from 14 residues. V lost 2 bases to trimming and J lost 5 bases, with 12 bases between them. Germline CDR1 reads LGHDT; CDR2 reads YNNKEL (reference sequence). CDR3 in amino acids: CASSQSGARTEAFF. CDR3 sequence (DNA): TGTGCCAGCAGCCAATCGGGGGCGAGGACTGAAGCTTTCTTT.

The chain employs TRBV19 and TRBJ2-5, with a weak D call TRBD2 (5 bases). Germline V lookup: CDR1 LNHDA, CDR2 SQIVND (reference sequence). V was clipped by 8 bases and J by 4 bases, with 8 bases between them. The CDR3 is made up of 11 amino acids. The CDR3 DNA sequence: TGTGCCAGTCAAGAGGGAGAGACCCAGTACTTC. This gives the protein CASQEGETQYF.

V usage is TRBV10-3 and J usage is TRBJ2-6, with 9 bases fitting TRBD1. The CDR3 has 16 residues. V dropped 5 bases and J dropped 2; count of bases not matched to a gene: 4. Germline CDR1 reads ENHRY; CDR2 reads SYGVKD. CDR3 sequence: CAISWDREAGANVLTF. In DNA form, the CDR3 reads TGTGCCATCAGTTGGGACAGGGAAGCTGGGGCCAACGTCCTGACTTTC.

This chain links TRBV6-5 with TRBJ2-1, with D perhaps matching TRBD2 (7 bases). With 7 bases removed from V and 4 bases from J, the gap between germline ends came to 17 bases. The CDR3 has 15 amino acids. CDR1 MNHEY and CDR2 SVGAGI come from the germline V gene. CDR3: CASNQPGEGYNEQFF. CDR3 nucleotide sequence: TGTGCCAGCAACCAACCAGGGGAGGGGTACAATGAGCAGTTCTTC.

This chain connects TRBV7-9 to TRBJ1-6; TRBD1 aligns across 9 bases. This CDR3 has 15 amino acids. Trimming cost V 5 bases and J 5 bases; bases outside gene matches: 4. The germline gives CDR1 SEHNR, CDR2 FQNEAQ (reference sequence). The CDR3 sequence is CASSKGQGDNSPLHF. The DNA of the CDR3 is TGTGCCAGCAGCAAGGGACAGGGAGATAATTCACCCCTCCACTTT.

This clonotype was detected only a few times. The CDR3 sequence: CASSLDTSGGSQFF. DNA of the CDR3: TGCGCCAGCAGCTTGGATACTAGCGGGGGATCGCAGTTCTTC. The chain couples TRBV5-1 to TRBJ2-1, with 11 bases matching TRBD2. V lost 0 bases, J lost 12 bases, and 5 bases stayed unmatched. The CDR3 contains 14 residues. CDR1 is SGHRS, CDR2 YFSETQ, per germline.

The chain carries TRBV5-4 and TRBJ1-2; D unresolved. The CDR3 has 14 residues. V lost 4 bases and J 0 bases, leaving 10 bases between the germline ends. The germline V gene has CDR1 SGHNT and CDR2 YYREEE (reference sequence). In DNA, the CDR3 is TGTGCCAGCAGCCGTGGCGGGTCTAACTATGGCTACACCTTC. It codes for CASSRGGSNYGYTF.

This clonotype was detected a few times. The V call is TRBV4-1, the J call TRBJ2-1; TRBD2 is a possible D gene (5 bases). The CDR3 sequence is 16 residues long. The V end lost 0 bases, the J end lost 4 bases, and 13 bases lay between the germline ends. Per the germline V gene, CDR1 is MGHRA and CDR2 is YSYEKL. The CDR3 region is CASSQDFLADYNEQFF. The DNA for the CDR3 is TGCGCCAGCAGCCAAGATTTTCTAGCTGATTACAATGAGCAGTTCTTC.

V and J are TRBV7-6 and TRBJ2-5; 10 nucleotides match TRBD2. The germline CDR1 and CDR2 sequences are SGHVS and FNYEAQ. With 0 bases clipped from V and 4 bases from J, the junction kept 5 bases outside the gene matches. This CDR3 has 16 amino acids. CDR3 protein: CASSLAQRGGRETQYF. For the CDR3, the DNA is TGTGCCAGCAGCTTAGCCCAGCGGGGGGGCCGAGAGACCCAGTACTTC.